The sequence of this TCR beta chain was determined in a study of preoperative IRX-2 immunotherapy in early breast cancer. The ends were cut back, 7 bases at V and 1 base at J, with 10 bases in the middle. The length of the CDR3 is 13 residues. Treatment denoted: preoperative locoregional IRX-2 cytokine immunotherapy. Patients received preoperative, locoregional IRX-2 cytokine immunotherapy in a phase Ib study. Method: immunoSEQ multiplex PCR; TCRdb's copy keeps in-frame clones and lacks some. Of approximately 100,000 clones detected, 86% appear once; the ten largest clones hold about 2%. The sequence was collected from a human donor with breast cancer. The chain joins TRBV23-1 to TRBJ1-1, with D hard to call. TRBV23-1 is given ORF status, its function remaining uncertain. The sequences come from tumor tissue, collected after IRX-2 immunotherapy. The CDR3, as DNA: TGCGCCAGCAACCCGGACGGGAACACTGAAGCTTTCTTT. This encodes CASNPDGNTEAFF.